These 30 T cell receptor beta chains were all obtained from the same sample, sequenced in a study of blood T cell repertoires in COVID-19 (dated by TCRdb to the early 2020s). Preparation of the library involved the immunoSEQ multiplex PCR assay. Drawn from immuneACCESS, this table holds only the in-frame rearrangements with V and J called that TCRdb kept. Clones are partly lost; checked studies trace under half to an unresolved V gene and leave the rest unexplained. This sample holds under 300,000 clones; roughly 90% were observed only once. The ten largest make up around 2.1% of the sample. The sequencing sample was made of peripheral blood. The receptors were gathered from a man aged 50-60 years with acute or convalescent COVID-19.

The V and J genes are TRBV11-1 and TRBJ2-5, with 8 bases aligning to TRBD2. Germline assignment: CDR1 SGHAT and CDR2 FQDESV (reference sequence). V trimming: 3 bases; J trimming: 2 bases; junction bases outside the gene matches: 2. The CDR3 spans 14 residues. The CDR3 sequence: CASSLSSGQETQYF. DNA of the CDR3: TGTGCCAGCAGCTTGTCTAGCGGGCAAGAGACCCAGTACTTC.

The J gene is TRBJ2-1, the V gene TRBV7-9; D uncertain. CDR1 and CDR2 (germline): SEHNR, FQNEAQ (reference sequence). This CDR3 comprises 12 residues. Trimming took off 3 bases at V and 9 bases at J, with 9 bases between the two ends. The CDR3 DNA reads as TGTGCCAGCAGCTTGACGGGTTCTGAGCAGTTCTTC. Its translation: CASSLTGSEQFF.

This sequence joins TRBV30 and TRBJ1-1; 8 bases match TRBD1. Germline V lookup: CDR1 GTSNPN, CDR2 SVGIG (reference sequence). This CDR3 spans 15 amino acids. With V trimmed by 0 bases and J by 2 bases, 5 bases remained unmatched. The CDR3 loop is CAWSVPGQVNTEAFF. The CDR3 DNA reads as TGTGCCTGGAGTGTACCGGGACAGGTCAACACTGAAGCTTTCTTT.

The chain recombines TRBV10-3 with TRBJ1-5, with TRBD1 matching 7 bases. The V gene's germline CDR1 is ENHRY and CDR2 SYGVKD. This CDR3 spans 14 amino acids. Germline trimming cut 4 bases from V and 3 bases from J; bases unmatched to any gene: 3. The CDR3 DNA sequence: TGTGCCATCAGTGGACAGGGCGTCAATCAGCCCCAGCATTTT. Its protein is CAISGQGVNQPQHF.

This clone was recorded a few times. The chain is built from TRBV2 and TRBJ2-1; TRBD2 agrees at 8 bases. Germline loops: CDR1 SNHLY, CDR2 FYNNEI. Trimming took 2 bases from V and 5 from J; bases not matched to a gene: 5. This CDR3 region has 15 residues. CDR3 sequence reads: CASSERLAGDNEQFF. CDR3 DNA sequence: TGTGCCAGCAGTGAACGGCTAGCGGGTGACAATGAGCAGTTCTTC.

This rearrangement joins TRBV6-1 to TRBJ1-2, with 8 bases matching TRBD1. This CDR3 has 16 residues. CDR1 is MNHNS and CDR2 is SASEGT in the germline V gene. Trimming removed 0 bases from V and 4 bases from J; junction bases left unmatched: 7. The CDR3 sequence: CASSEAGQGGAYGYTF. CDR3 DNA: TGTGCCAGCAGTGAAGCTGGACAGGGCGGAGCCTATGGCTACACCTTC.

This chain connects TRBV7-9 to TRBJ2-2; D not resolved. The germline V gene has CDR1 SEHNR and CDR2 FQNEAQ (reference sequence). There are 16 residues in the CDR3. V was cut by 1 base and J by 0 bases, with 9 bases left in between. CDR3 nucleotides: TGTGCCAGCAGCTTAGGTCCGGGTCCGAACACCGGGGAGCTGTTTTTT. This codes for CASSLGPGPNTGELFF.

The CDR3: CASSETRLSRGSTYEQYF. CDR3 in DNA: TGTGCCAGCAGTGAAACAAGGCTGAGCAGGGGGTCAACCTACGAGCAGTACTTC. The rearrangement joins TRBV2 to TRBJ2-7, with TRBD1 identical over 7 bases. Per germline, CDR1 SNHLY and CDR2 FYNNEI. The CDR3 loop spans 18 amino acids. V lost 2 bases and J lost 2; bases outside the gene matches: 15.

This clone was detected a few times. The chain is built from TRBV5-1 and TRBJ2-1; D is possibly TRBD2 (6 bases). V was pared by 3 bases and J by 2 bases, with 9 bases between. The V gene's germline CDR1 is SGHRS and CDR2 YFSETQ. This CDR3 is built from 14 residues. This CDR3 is CASSSSGAYNEQFF. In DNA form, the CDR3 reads TGCGCCAGCAGCTCGTCGGGGGCCTACAATGAGCAGTTCTTC.

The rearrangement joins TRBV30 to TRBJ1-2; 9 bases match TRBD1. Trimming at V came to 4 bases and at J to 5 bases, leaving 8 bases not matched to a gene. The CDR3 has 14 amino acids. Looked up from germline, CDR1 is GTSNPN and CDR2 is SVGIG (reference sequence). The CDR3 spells CAWTRQGGTYGYTF. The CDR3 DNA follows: TGTGCCTGGACCCGACAGGGGGGGACTTATGGCTACACCTTC.

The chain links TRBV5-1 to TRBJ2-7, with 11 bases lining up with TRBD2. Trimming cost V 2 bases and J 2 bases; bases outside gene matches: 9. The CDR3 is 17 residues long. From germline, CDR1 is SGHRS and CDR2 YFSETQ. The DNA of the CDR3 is TGCGCCAGCAGCTTCCTTAGCGGGGGGGAAAGCCCCTACGAGCAGTACTTC. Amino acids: CASSFLSGGESPYEQYF.

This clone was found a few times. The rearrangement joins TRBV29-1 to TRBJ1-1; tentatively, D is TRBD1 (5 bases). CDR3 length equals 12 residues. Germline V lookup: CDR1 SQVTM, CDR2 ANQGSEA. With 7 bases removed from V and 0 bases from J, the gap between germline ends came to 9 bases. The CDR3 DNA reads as TGCAGCGCCTCGACAGTGAACACTGAAGCTTTCTTT. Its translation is CSASTVNTEAFF.

CDR3 sequence: CASSWGQAPGGYTF. In DNA form, the CDR3 reads TGTGCCAGCAGCTGGGGACAGGCCCCTGGTGGCTACACCTTC. The V and J genes are TRBV5-6 and TRBJ1-2, with 8 bases lining up with TRBD1. Trimming removed 3 bases from V and 7 bases from J; junction bases left unmatched: 8. The germline V gene encodes CDR1 SGHDT and CDR2 YYEEEE. CDR3 length: 14 residues.

The CDR3 nucleotides are TGTGCCATCAGTACGGTGACAGGGAATGGCTACACCTTC. Protein: CAISTVTGNGYTF. V and J are TRBV10-3 and TRBJ1-2; 7 nucleotides agree with TRBD1. Trimming removed 5 bases from V and 6 bases from J; junction bases left unmatched: 6. The CDR3 extends over 13 amino acids. CDR1 is ENHRY and CDR2 is SYGVKD in the germline V gene.

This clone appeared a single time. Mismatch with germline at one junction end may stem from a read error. The CDR3 region is CASSLDFGRDYGYTF. CDR3 in DNA: TGTGCTAGCAGCTTAGACTTCGGCAGGGACTACGGCTACACCTTC. The chain recombines TRBV7-7 with TRBJ1-2, with D tentatively TRBD1 (5 bases). The CDR3 consists of 15 residues. Germline CDR1 reads SSHAT; CDR2 reads FNYEAQ (reference sequence).

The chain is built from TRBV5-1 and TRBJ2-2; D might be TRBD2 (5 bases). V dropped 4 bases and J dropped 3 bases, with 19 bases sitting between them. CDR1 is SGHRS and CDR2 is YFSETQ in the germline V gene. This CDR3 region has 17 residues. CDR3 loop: CASSPAPGVPYTGELFF. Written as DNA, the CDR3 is TGCGCCAGCAGCCCGGCCCCCGGGGTCCCCTACACCGGGGAGCTGTTTTTT.

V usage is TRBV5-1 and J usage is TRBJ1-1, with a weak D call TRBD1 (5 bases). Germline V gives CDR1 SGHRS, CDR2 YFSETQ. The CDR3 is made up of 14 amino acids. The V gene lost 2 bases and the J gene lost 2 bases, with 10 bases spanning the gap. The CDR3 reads CASSFFDSNTEAFF. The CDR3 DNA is TGCGCCAGCAGCTTTTTCGACAGCAACACTGAAGCTTTCTTT.

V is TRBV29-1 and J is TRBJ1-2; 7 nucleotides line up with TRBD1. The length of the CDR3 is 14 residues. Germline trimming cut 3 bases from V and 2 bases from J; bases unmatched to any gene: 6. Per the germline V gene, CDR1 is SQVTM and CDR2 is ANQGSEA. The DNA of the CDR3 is TGCAGCGTTGAGAGCGGGGGACAGAACTATGGCTACACCTTC. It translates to CSVESGGQNYGYTF.

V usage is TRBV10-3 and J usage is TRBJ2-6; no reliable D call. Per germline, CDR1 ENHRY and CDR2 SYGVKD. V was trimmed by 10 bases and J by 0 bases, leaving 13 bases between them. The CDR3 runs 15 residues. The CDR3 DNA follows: TGTGCCACCGGGTCTGGTAACTCTGGGGCCAACGTCCTGACTTTC. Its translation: CATGSGNSGANVLTF.

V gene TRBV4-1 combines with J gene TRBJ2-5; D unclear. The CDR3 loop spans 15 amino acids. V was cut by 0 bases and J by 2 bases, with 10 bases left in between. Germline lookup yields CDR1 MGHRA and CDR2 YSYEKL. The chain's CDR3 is CASSQDPTVQETQYF. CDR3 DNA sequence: TGCGCCAGCAGCCAAGACCCGACTGTACAAGAGACCCAGTACTTC.

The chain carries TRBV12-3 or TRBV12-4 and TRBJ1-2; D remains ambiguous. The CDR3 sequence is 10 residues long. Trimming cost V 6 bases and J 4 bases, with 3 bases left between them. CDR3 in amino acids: CASSRYGYTF. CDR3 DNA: TGTGCCAGCAGCCGCTATGGCTACACCTTC.

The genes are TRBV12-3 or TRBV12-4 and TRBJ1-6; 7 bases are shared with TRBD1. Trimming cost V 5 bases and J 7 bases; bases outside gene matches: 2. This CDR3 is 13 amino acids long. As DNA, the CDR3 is TGTGCCAGCAGTAAGGGGGCGAATTCACCCCTCCACTTT. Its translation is CASSKGANSPLHF.

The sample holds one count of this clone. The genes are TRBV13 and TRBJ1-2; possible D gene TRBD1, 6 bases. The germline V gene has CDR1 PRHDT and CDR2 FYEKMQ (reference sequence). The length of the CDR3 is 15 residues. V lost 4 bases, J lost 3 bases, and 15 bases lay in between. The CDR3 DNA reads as TGTGCCAGCAGCTCGATGGAACAGGGCGACTATGGCTACACCTTC. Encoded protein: CASSSMEQGDYGYTF.

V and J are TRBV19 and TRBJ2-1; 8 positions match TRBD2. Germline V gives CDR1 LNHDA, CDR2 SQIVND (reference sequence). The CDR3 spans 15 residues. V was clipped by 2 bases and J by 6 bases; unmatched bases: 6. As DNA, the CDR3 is TGTGCCAGTAGTATAACGGGGGGGGTCAGCAATGAGCAGTTCTTC. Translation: CASSITGGVSNEQFF.

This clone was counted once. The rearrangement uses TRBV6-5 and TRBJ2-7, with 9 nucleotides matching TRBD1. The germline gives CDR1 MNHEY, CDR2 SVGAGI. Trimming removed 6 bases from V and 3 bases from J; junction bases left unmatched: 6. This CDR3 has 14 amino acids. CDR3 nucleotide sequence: TGTGCCAGCAGCCCGGGACAGGGTATCTACGAGCAGTACTTC. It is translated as CASSPGQGIYEQYF.

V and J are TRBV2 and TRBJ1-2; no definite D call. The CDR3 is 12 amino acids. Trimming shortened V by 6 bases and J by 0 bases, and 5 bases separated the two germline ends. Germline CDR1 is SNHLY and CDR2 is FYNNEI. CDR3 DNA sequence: TGTGCCAGCAGGCAGTCTAACTATGGCTACACCTTC. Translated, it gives CASRQSNYGYTF.

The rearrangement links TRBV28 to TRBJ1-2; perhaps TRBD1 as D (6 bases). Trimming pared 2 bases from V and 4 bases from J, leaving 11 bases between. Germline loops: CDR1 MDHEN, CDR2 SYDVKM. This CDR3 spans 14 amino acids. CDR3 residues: CASSLLGAPYGYTF. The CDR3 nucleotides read TGTGCCAGCAGTTTACTGGGGGCCCCCTATGGCTACACCTTC.

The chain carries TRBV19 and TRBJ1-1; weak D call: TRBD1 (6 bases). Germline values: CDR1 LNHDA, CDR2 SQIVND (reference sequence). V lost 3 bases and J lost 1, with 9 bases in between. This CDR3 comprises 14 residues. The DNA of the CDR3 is TGTGCCAGTAGTATGGGGGCCTCGAACACTGAAGCTTTCTTT. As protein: CASSMGASNTEAFF.

CDR3 in amino acids: CASSQGISGNYGYTF. The CDR3 region has the DNA TGTGCCAGCAGCCAAGGGATATCAGGGAACTATGGCTACACCTTC. This chain connects TRBV3-1 (or the pseudogene TRBV3-2) to TRBJ1-2, with a tentative D call TRBD1 (5 bases). Germline CDR1 and CDR2: LGHDT and YNNKEL (reference sequence). V was shortened by 1 base and J by 2 bases, with 11 bases between the two germline ends. This CDR3 contains 15 residues.

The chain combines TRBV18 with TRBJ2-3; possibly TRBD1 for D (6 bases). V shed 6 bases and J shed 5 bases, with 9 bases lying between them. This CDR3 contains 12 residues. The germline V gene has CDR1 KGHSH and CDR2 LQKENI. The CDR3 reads CASSQGLDTQYF. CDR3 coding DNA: TGTGCCAGCTCTCAGGGGTTAGATACGCAGTATTTT.